Listed below are T cell receptor beta chains from one sample, sequenced in a study of chemoradiotherapy in HPV16-positive cancers. This table comes from immunoSEQ multiplex PCR, and its TCRdb copy is limited to in-frame clones, with some not included. The repertoire holds under 40,000 clones, with roughly 87% as singletons. The sample here was blood, taken from a patient who underwent chemoradiotherapy. These receptors originate from a human donor with HPV-associated anogenital cancer. The CDR3 runs from the conserved cysteine through the conserved F or W. D genes are given only for firm matches. Size is omitted from some rows. Given values are once, few, many or a class for expanded clones.

D gene	V gene	J gene	CDR3 length	clone size	CDR3 DNA	CDR3 protein
NA	TRBV15	TRBJ1-1	15	once	TGTGCCACCAGCAGACCGGGGGGGAGAAACACTGAAGCTTTCTTT	CATSRPGGRNTEAFF
NA	TRBV5-1	TRBJ1-6	15	NA	TGCGCCAGCAGCTTACGGGGTTCGGGAGAATCACCCCTCCACTTT	CASSLRGSGESPLHF
TRBD1	TRBV6-1	TRBJ2-7	13	NA	TGTGCCAGCAGCCTTCGACAGGGATACGAGCAGTACTTC	CASSLRQGYEQYF
NA	TRBV7-2	TRBJ2-2	15	once	TGTGCCAGCAGCTTAAGACCGGCCCACACCGGGGAGCTGTTTTTT	CASSLRPAHTGELFF
TRBD1	TRBV11-2	TRBJ1-1	13	NA	TGTGCCAGCAGCCCACAGGGGTCCACTGAAGCTTTCTTT	CASSPQGSTEAFF
NA	TRBV27	TRBJ1-5	15	NA	TGTGCCAGCAGTTTATATTCAGGCCGCAATCAGCCCCAGCATTTT	CASSLYSGRNQPQHF
NA	TRBV9	TRBJ1-6	13	NA	TGTGCCAGCAGCGTAGCGGGGGATTCACCCCTCCACTTT	CASSVAGDSPLHF
NA	TRBV6-5	TRBJ1-5	16	NA	TGTGCCAGCAGTTCCTCCCGGGGTCGGGGGAATCAGCCCCAGCATTTT	CASSSSRGRGNQPQHF
NA	TRBV2	TRBJ2-7	14	NA	TGTGCCAGCAGTCCCCAGGGTAGACAAGGAAAGCAGTACTTC	CASSPQGRQGKQYF
TRBD1	TRBV5-5	TRBJ1-3	14	NA	TGTGCCAGCAGCCAGGACAGGGCTGGAAACACCATATATTTT	CASSQDRAGNTIYF
NA	TRBV4-3	TRBJ2-3	15	NA	TGCGCCAGCAGCCAAGATGCAGGGGGCACAGATACGCAGTATTTT	CASSQDAGGTDTQYF
TRBD2	TRBV25-1	TRBJ2-7	14	once	TGTGCCAGCAGTGAAGGACTAGCAGGGTACGAGCAGTACTTC	CASSEGLAGYEQYF
TRBD1	TRBV19	TRBJ2-3	15	NA	TGTGCCAGTAGTAAGGACAGGGGGCGAACAGATACGCAGTATTTT	CASSKDRGRTDTQYF
NA	TRBV7-2	TRBJ2-3	16	NA	TGTGCCAGCAGCGACCGGACACCCGGTGGGACAGATACGCAGTATTTT	CASSDRTPGGTDTQYF
TRBD1	TRBV9	TRBJ2-1	15	NA	TGTGCCAGCAGCGCACAGGGGAGCTCCTACAATGAGCAGTTCTTC	CASSAQGSSYNEQFF
TRBD1	TRBV6-1	TRBJ1-5	13	NA	TGTGCCAGCAAAGGACAGGGGTCGGGAGCCCAGCATTTT	CASKGQGSGAQHF
TRBD2	TRBV5-6	TRBJ2-7	15	NA	TGTGCCAGCAGCGTGAGACTAGCGGGAGTCGGAGAGCAGTACTTC	CASSVRLAGVGEQYF
NA	TRBV6-6	TRBJ1-2	10	once	TGTGCCAGCAGCGGTATTGGCTACACCTTC	CASSGIGYTF
NA	TRBV18	TRBJ2-1	15	once	TGTGCCAGCTCGGCCATGGGACTCGCCGGTAATGAGCAGTTCTTC	CASSAMGLAGNEQFF
NA	TRBV6-5	TRBJ1-1	13	NA	TGTGCCAGCAGTGGGGGTGAGGGCACTGAAGCTTTCTTT	CASSGGEGTEAFF
TRBD1	TRBV15	TRBJ2-2	14	NA	TGTGCCACCAGCAACAGGGGTAACACCGGGGAGCTGTTTTTT	CATSNRGNTGELFF
TRBD1	TRBV10-3	TRBJ2-7	15	NA	TGTGCCATCAGTGATATCGGACAGGGGAATTATGAGCAGTACTTC	CAISDIGQGNYEQYF
NA	TRBV5-1	TRBJ2-7	13	NA	TGCGCCAGCAGCCAAGAGTGGGACTACGAGCAGTACTTC	CASSQEWDYEQYF
TRBD2	TRBV2	TRBJ2-3	20	NA	TGTGCCAGCACTAGAGGAGAGGGACTAGCGGGTCCCCAATACACAGATACGCAGTATTTT	CASTRGEGLAGPQYTDTQYF
NA	TRBV29-1	TRBJ1-2	16	few	TGCAGCGTTGTTGGGGCAGGGGAAGATGGATGGAGAGGCTACACCTTC	CSVVGAGEDGWRGYTF
TRBD2	TRBV6-5	TRBJ2-7	14	NA	TGTGCCTCCGGGGGGACTGAGTCCTCCTACGAGCAGTACTTC	CASGGTESSYEQYF
NA	TRBV18	TRBJ2-1	12	NA	TGTGCCAGCTCATCTGTCTACAATGAGCAGTTCTTC	CASSSVYNEQFF
NA	TRBV19	TRBJ1-1	13	NA	TGTGCCAGTACCCACAGGGAAGGCACTGAAGCTTTCTTT	CASTHREGTEAFF
NA	TRBV6-6	TRBJ1-5	14	NA	TGTGCCAGCAGTTACGGCGGCTCCCGTCAGCCCCAGCATTTT	CASSYGGSRQPQHF
NA	TRBV4-3	TRBJ1-5	14	NA	TGCGCCAGCAGCCAAGATTTGGTGGGTCAGCCCCAGCATTTT	CASSQDLVGQPQHF
NA	TRBV9	TRBJ1-1	15	once	TGTGCCAGCAGCGTAGATCCGGGGGTGAACACTGAAGCTTTCTTT	CASSVDPGVNTEAFF
TRBD1	TRBV19	TRBJ1-6	15	NA	TGTGCCAGTAGTATAGATGGGACAGGGGTTTCACCCCTCCACTTT	CASSIDGTGVSPLHF
NA	TRBV19	TRBJ1-2	15	NA	TGTGCCAGTAGCCTTACAGGGAGGAATCCTTGGGGCTACACCTTC	CASSLTGRNPWGYTF
NA	TRBV10-1	TRBJ1-1	15	few	TGCGCCAGCAGTGACTCCGCGGGGTTGAGCACTGAAGCTTTCTTT	CASSDSAGLSTEAFF
NA	TRBV5-1	TRBJ1-6	14	NA	TGCGCCAGCAGCTTCGAGGTTGGAGTGTCACCCCTCCACTTT	CASSFEVGVSPLHF
TRBD2	TRBV5-8	TRBJ2-5	16	NA	TGTGCCAGCAGCCCACGGACTAGCGGGACCCAAGAGACCCAGTACTTC	CASSPRTSGTQETQYF
NA	TRBV19	TRBJ2-4	14	NA	TGTGCCAGTAGTACGGACACAGCCAAAAACATTCAGTACTTC	CASSTDTAKNIQYF
NA	TRBV19	TRBJ1-5	13	NA	TGTGCCAGTACCCCAAGGGTGGGTCAGCCCCAGCATTTT	CASTPRVGQPQHF
NA	TRBV18	TRBJ1-1	14	NA	TGTGCCAGCTCACCCCGGTCCTTCGGCACTGAAGCTTTCTTT	CASSPRSFGTEAFF
NA	TRBV6-1	TRBJ2-1	14	few	TGTGCCAGCAGTGATCAGGGAGTCTACAATGAGCAGTTCTTC	CASSDQGVYNEQFF
NA	TRBV19	TRBJ1-2	15	once	TGTGCCAGTAGTATAGGAACACAGAGAAACTATGGCTACACCTTC	CASSIGTQRNYGYTF
NA	TRBV5-4	TRBJ2-2	16	few	TGTGCCAGCAGCTTGGATGTTAGTGAGGACACCGGGGAGCTGTTTTTT	CASSLDVSEDTGELFF
TRBD1	TRBV6-5	TRBJ1-4	15	NA	TGTGCCAGCAGGGCACAGGGGGGAACTAATGAAAAACTGTTTTTT	CASRAQGGTNEKLFF
NA	TRBV5-5	TRBJ2-2	16	NA	TGTGCCAGCAGCTTGGGGGCGGGGGCTAACACCGGGGAGCTGTTTTTT	CASSLGAGANTGELFF
TRBD1	TRBV7-6	TRBJ2-2	16	NA	TGTGCCAGCAGCTTAGGAGGGGGCGCGAACACCGGGGAGCTGTTTTTT	CASSLGGGANTGELFF
TRBD1	TRBV30	TRBJ2-3	16	NA	TGTGCCTGGAGTGGGGGAAACAGGGGGCGCCCAGATACGCAGTATTTT	CAWSGGNRGRPDTQYF
NA	TRBV6-1	TRBJ1-5	16	NA	TGTGCCAGCAGTGAAGGGGTAGGGCTAGGTAATCAGCCCCAGCATTTT	CASSEGVGLGNQPQHF
TRBD2	TRBV5-1	TRBJ2-7	15	NA	TGCGCCAGCAGCACCCTAGCGGGGAGCTCCTACGAGCAGTACTTC	CASSTLAGSSYEQYF
NA	TRBV7-9	TRBJ1-2	14	NA	TGTGCCAGCAGCTTAGACTGGGCAAACTATGGCTACACCTTC	CASSLDWANYGYTF
NA	TRBV30	TRBJ2-5	14	NA	TGTGCCTGGTCCCAGGGTCGAGGCGGGAAGACCCAGTACTTC	CAWSQGRGGKTQYF
TRBD1	TRBV5-4	TRBJ2-2	14	NA	TGTGCCAGCAGCTTGGGACAGGGTACCGGGGAGCTGTTTTTT	CASSLGQGTGELFF
TRBD1	TRBV6-1	TRBJ2-2	16	once	TGTGCCAGCAGTGTACAGACAGGGTCGAACACCGGGGAGCTGTTTTTT	CASSVQTGSNTGELFF